A selection of T cell receptor beta chains follows, all from one sample in a study of blood T cell repertoires in COVID-19. Profiling relied on immunoSEQ multiplex PCR, and the TCRdb table lists in-frame clones only, not all of them. The profile shows fewer than 30,000 clones, around 93% of them singletons. The sequencing input was peripheral blood. Receptors originate from a human donor in a cohort sampled during active COVID-19. The CDR3 runs from the conserved cysteine through the conserved F or W.

v_gene,j_gene,CDR3aa
TRBV5-5,TRBJ1-2,CASSREQGAQGYTF
TRBV6-2/TRBV6-3,TRBJ2-1,CASSYHPWAGASNEQFF
TRBV5-8,TRBJ2-6,CASSLISGANVLTF
TRBV4-1,TRBJ2-3,CASSQDFRTSGRTDTQYF
TRBV11-2,TRBJ2-7,CASSSRLAGGHEQYF
TRBV11-3,TRBJ2-1,CASSASKTASYSYNEQFF
TRBV28,TRBJ1-2,CASSSLLYGYTF
TRBV10-1,TRBJ1-6,CASSGTGGSPLHF
TRBV5-1,TRBJ2-7,CASSLAGGRYEQYF
TRBV7-8,TRBJ1-2,CASSFRGTGGAGYYGYTF
TRBV27,TRBJ1-2,CASRVQGNADYGYTF
TRBV7-2,TRBJ2-1,CASSLASGVSGEQFF
TRBV10-3,TRBJ2-1,CAISEAAGQGAYNEQFF
TRBV27,TRBJ2-1,CASKRIGSEQFF
TRBV19,TRBJ2-6,CASTPGRVVSGANVLTF
TRBV5-6,TRBJ1-5,CASSSRSQGFSNQPQHF
TRBV11-1,TRBJ2-3,CASSPPGLGVMNTQYF
TRBV11-2,TRBJ2-3,CASTMTGGDTDTQYF
TRBV5-4,TRBJ1-6,CASSSVQGPLNSPLHF
TRBV24-1,TRBJ2-7,CATSEPPGHKNQGYEQYF
TRBV7-9,TRBJ1-1,CASSPGSENTEAFF
TRBV7-9,TRBJ1-1,CASSFSQGGAFF
TRBV6-5,TRBJ2-1,CASSLTSGAWNEQFF
TRBV19,TRBJ2-6,CASSMRATGANVLTF
TRBV6-5,TRBJ1-2,CASSVQGAYGYTF
TRBV5-1,TRBJ1-1,CASSLGQTNTEAFF
TRBV5-4,TRBJ1-1,CASSSPMGRERRAFF
TRBV13,TRBJ2-5,CASSIGTGEETQYF
TRBV10-3,TRBJ2-3,CASLETDTQYF
TRBV4-2,TRBJ1-4,CASSQQTGINEKLFF
TRBV6-6,TRBJ1-3,CASSRRGAKAGNTIYF
TRBV5-8,TRBJ2-3,CASSPGGSTDTQYF
TRBV5-1,TRBJ2-5,CASSLGGSGYQETQYF
TRBV29-1,TRBJ2-1,CSVYLATAYNEQFF
TRBV3-1/TRBV3-2,TRBJ1-1,CASSRWSYEAFF
TRBV11-2,TRBJ2-3,CASSLDRSGDTQYF
TRBV6-5,TRBJ2-2,CAIKGGRAAVGELFF
TRBV2,TRBJ2-1,CASGIGGAYNEQFF
TRBV3-1/TRBV3-2,TRBJ2-5,CASRASGGVRETQYF
TRBV2,TRBJ1-5,CASSLDRGGQPQHF
TRBV12-3/TRBV12-4,TRBJ1-5,CASWDSSNQPQHF
TRBV5-1,TRBJ1-5,CASSLGGEGQPQHF
TRBV20-1,TRBJ1-5,CSASGRFSNQPQHF
TRBV2,TRBJ1-1,CASSPDTLNTEAFF
TRBV7-3,TRBJ2-2,CASSPSGTRGGELFF
TRBV2,TRBJ2-3,CASRGLSTDTQYF
TRBV24-1,TRBJ2-3,CATRDRGTDTQYF
TRBV7-2,TRBJ2-1,CASSSPWPSGGADEQFF
TRBV27,TRBJ2-6,CASSLTGGISGANVLTF
TRBV19,TRBJ1-5,CASSKQADQPQHF
TRBV6-6,TRBJ1-2,CASSLTGGLGYTF
TRBV2,TRBJ1-4,CASSVGEKLFF
TRBV10-1,TRBJ2-3,CASTGQGATTDTQYF
TRBV19,TRBJ1-6,CASRTMGPDSSPLHF
TRBV5-1,TRBJ1-2,CASTSGTGGRVGGYTF
TRBV9,TRBJ1-4,CASSERTGVNEKLFF
TRBV6-5,TRBJ2-1,CASSPVEGLFNEQFF